This TCR beta chain was sequenced for a study of T cell responses to AZD1222 COVID-19 vaccine. Study-wide results and caveats: A rise in Spike-specific TCR breadth and depth followed two AZD1222 doses. It should be noted that donors were predominantly white British and more often female, and clonal diversity was possibly underestimated. Baseline seropositivity characterized only six AZD1222 recipients.

This clone was detected only once. Its cognate antigen is unknown. This CDR3 comprises 15 residues. Germline-derived CDR1 and CDR2 are SGHVS and FNYEAQ. The ends lost 5 bases at V and 3 bases at J; junction bases unmatched: 6. Sequencing used immunoSEQ multiplex PCR; TCRdb keeps in-frame clones, though not all of them. The sample has about 130,000 clones; 75% to 95% are singletons. The rearrangement links TRBV7-6 to TRBJ1-4; 7 bases match TRBD1. This specimen consisted of peripheral blood, obtained on day 0 of AZD1222 vaccination. The receptor comes from an adult in good health. This CDR3 is CASSADRVANEKLFF. The CDR3 coding sequence is TGTGCCAGCAGCGCCGACAGGGTAGCTAATGAAAAACTGTTTTTT.